The clone carrying this T cell receptor beta chain was observed a single time. The target antigen is unknown. Method: immunoSEQ multiplex PCR; TCRdb's copy keeps in-frame clones and lacks some. The table lists 90,000 to 100,000 clones, approximately 88% of them singletons, with approximately 0.54% in the top ten. The CDR3 extends over 15 amino acids. V lost 3 bases and J 2 bases, leaving 11 bases between the germline ends. CDR1 and CDR2 from the germline V gene are SNHLY and FYNNEI. The data originate from a study of OX40 agonist ivuxolimab in advanced cancers. Overall study: Patients were given ivuxolimab, an antibody that agonizes OX40 (CD134). Mean age 60 years, range about 23 to 80; about 85% male. Among those treated, three patients had partial responses, one with hepatocellular carcinoma and two with cutaneous melanoma. Overall study findings and caveats: Some nonresponders likewise displayed low normalized T-cell clonal expansion.

This receptor was identified in an adult with an advanced solid tumor such as melanoma, head and neck, liver or kidney cancer. Sequenced material: CD4+ or CD8+ T cells sorted from blood, taken in a trial of the OX40 agonist ivuxolimab. V gene TRBV2 combines with J gene TRBJ1-5; tentatively, D is TRBD1 (5 bases). The CDR3 region is CASSEGGFGNQPQHF. CDR3 DNA sequence: TGTGCCAGCAGTGAGGGGGGGTTTGGCAATCAGCCCCAGCATTTT.